The 32 T cell receptor beta chains reported below all come from one sample, sequenced in a study of T cell changes during pregnancy in multiple sclerosis. Clones were sequenced by immunoSEQ multiplex PCR, and TCRdb holds only the in-frame ones, with some missing. The repertoire has some 96,000 clones, around 92% of them found once; the top ten carry roughly 2%. This specimen was peripheral blood, taken after pregnancy. These receptors were taken from a female donor with multiple sclerosis, enrolled in a pregnancy study.

This chain connects TRBV11-2 to TRBJ2-7, with 9 bases identical to TRBD1. The CDR3 sequence is 15 residues long. V shed 4 bases, J shed 5 bases, and the junction held 9 bases outside the gene matches. The germline V gene encodes CDR1 SGHAT and CDR2 FQNNGV. As DNA, the CDR3 is TGTGCCAGCAGCTCCATCCGGGACAGGGAGCACGAGCAGTACTTC. Protein: CASSSIRDREHEQYF. The full variable domain, its missing parts supplied by reference TRBV11-2 and TRBJ2-7, is EAGVAQSPRYKIIEKRQSVAFWCNPISGHATLYWYQQILGQGPKLLIQFQNNGVVDDSQLPKDRFSAERLKGVDSTLKIQPAKLEDSAVYLCASSSIRDREHEQYFGPGTRLTVT.

This sequence joins TRBV18 and TRBJ2-7; perhaps TRBD1 as D (6 bases). Trimming stripped 0 bases from V and 3 bases from J, with 6 bases between. Germline V lookup: CDR1 KGHSH, CDR2 LQKENI. The CDR3 sequence is 13 residues long. The chain's CDR3 is CASSPPDSYEQYF. CDR3 bases: TGTGCCAGCTCACCACCGGACAGCTACGAGCAGTACTTC.

The chain recombines TRBV15 with TRBJ2-1; D is uncertain. The ends were cut back, 2 bases at V and 2 bases at J, with 7 bases in the middle. Germline values: CDR1 LNHNV, CDR2 YYDKDF (reference sequence). There are 14 residues in the CDR3. This CDR3 is CATSRRRAYNEQFF. The CDR3 region has the DNA TGTGCCACCAGCAGAAGAAGAGCCTACAATGAGCAGTTCTTC.

The rearrangement uses TRBV19 and TRBJ1-2; perhaps TRBD1 as D (6 bases). This CDR3 comprises 13 residues. The germline V gene has CDR1 LNHDA and CDR2 SQIVND (reference sequence). Trimming cost V 5 bases and J 3 bases, with 10 bases left between them. Here the CDR3 DNA reads TGTGCCAGTAGTCACAGGGTCCACTATGGCTACACCTTC. Translation: CASSHRVHYGYTF. The variable domain in full, completed from reference TRBV19 and TRBJ1-2, reads DGGITQSPKYLFRKEGQNVTLSCEQNLNHDAMYWYRQDPGQGLRLIYYSQIVNDFQKGDIAEGYSVSREKKESFPLTVTSAQKNPTAFYLCASSHRVHYGYTFGSGTRLTVV.

This clone was recorded once. The chain uses TRBV7-9 and TRBJ2-1; TRBD2 is a possible D gene (6 bases). This CDR3 has 16 amino acids. V lost 3 bases and J lost 4, with 16 bases in between. CDR1 is SEHNR, CDR2 FQNEAQ, per germline (reference sequence). CDR3 DNA sequence: TGTGCCAGCAGCTTGGAGTGGGACTGGGAATACAATGAGCAGTTCTTC. Protein sequence: CASSLEWDWEYNEQFF. Based on the CDR3 plus reference TRBV7-9 and TRBJ2-1, the full variable domain is DTGVSQNPRHKITKRGQNVTFRCDPISEHNRLYWYRQTLGQGPEFLTYFQNEAQLEKSRLLSDRFSAERPKGSFSTLEIQRTEQGDSAMYLCASSLEWDWEYNEQFFGPGTRLTVL.

This chain links TRBV2 with TRBJ2-7; 7 bases align to TRBD1. CDR3 length: 14 amino acids. The J segment lost 0 bases and the V segment lost 6 bases, leaving 5 bases of the junction unmatched. Germline lookup yields CDR1 SNHLY and CDR2 FYNNEI. In DNA form, the CDR3 reads TGTGCCAGCAGCGCCCGACAGGGCTCCTACGAGCAGTACTTC. Its protein product is CASSARQGSYEQYF.

This clone was detected only once. The chain carries TRBV18 and TRBJ2-7, with 7 bases lining up with TRBD1. This CDR3 has 14 amino acids. Germline CDR1 is KGHSH and CDR2 is LQKENI. After removal of 6 bases from V and 3 bases from J, the junction contained 8 bases not matched to a gene. CDR3 bases: TGTGCCAGCTCGTCCGCCGACAGGGTCTACGAGCAGTACTTC. This gives the protein CASSSADRVYEQYF.

J is TRBJ1-2 and V is TRBV19, with a tentative D call TRBD1 (5 bases). V was trimmed by 5 bases and J by 4 bases, leaving 14 bases between them. The CDR3 loop spans 14 amino acids. Germline CDR1 reads LNHDA; CDR2 reads SQIVND (reference sequence). CDR3 sequence (DNA): TGTGCCAGTAGTGCAGGGATGCGAGGCTATGGCTACACCTTC. The encoded protein is CASSAGMRGYGYTF.

V usage is TRBV7-3 and J usage is TRBJ1-6; weak D call: TRBD1 (6 bases). This CDR3 has 17 amino acids. CDR1 and CDR2 (germline): SGHTA, FQGTGA. V gave up 6 bases and J gave up 0 bases, with 15 bases separating them. Written as DNA, the CDR3 is TGTGCCAGCAGAAACAGGGTCGATTACTCCTATAATTCACCCCTCCACTTT. It codes for CASRNRVDYSYNSPLHF.

This clone has only one observation. This rearrangement joins TRBV13 to TRBJ1-2; 7 nucleotides match TRBD1. The CDR3 consists of 14 residues. After removal of 4 bases from V and 4 bases from J, the junction contained 6 bases not matched to a gene. CDR1 and CDR2 (germline): PRHDT, FYEKMQ (reference sequence). The CDR3 DNA follows: TGTGCCAGCAGCTACCGGGACAGAGGCTATGGCTACACCTTC. It translates to CASSYRDRGYGYTF.

J is TRBJ2-1 and V is TRBV6-5; D might be TRBD2 (7 bases). V was pared by 8 bases and J by 8 bases, with 22 bases between. In germline, CDR1 is MNHEY, CDR2 SVGAGI. The CDR3 contains 15 residues. DNA for the CDR3: TGTGCCAGCTCCAAAGGAGAACAGGGAGGGCATGAGCAGTTCTTC. Amino acid sequence: CASSKGEQGGHEQFF.

This chain links TRBV29-1 with TRBJ2-5; D is ambiguous. With 6 bases removed from V and 5 bases from J, the gap between germline ends came to 10 bases. This CDR3 is 11 amino acids long. Germline lookup yields CDR1 SQVTM and CDR2 ANQGSEA. The CDR3 spells CSVRSAETQYF. As DNA, the CDR3 is TGCAGCGTAAGGAGCGCGGAGACCCAGTACTTC. Full variable domain (rest looked up from reference TRBV29-1 and TRBJ2-5): SAVISQKPSRDICQRGTSLTIQCQVDSQVTMMFWYRQQPGQSLTLIATANQGSEATYESGFVIDKFPISRPNLTFSTLTVSNMSPEDSSIYLCSVRSAETQYFGPGTRLLVL.

This clone was seen a single time. This chain connects TRBV7-8 to TRBJ1-6; no firm D call. The CDR3 consists of 15 residues. CDR1 and CDR2 from the germline V gene are SGHVS and FQNEAQ. V shed 0 bases and J shed 10 bases, with 13 bases lying between them. The CDR3 region is CASSLARIAGSPLHF. For the CDR3, the DNA is TGTGCCAGCAGCTTAGCCCGGATCGCGGGGTCACCCCTCCACTTT.

The genes are TRBV15 and TRBJ2-1; possibly TRBD2 for D (6 bases). This CDR3 contains 15 residues. Trimming took off 4 bases at V and 1 base at J, with 11 bases between the two ends. Looked up from germline, CDR1 is LNHNV and CDR2 is YYDKDF (reference sequence). The CDR3 loop is CATSITGESYNEQFF. The DNA of the CDR3 is TGTGCCACCAGCATAACGGGAGAGTCCTACAATGAGCAGTTCTTC.

CDR3 residues: CASSSGVRETQYF. The CDR3, as DNA: TGTGCCAGCAGCTCAGGGGTTCGGGAGACCCAGTACTTC. V is TRBV7-3 and J is TRBJ2-5, with D tentatively TRBD1 (6 bases). V was trimmed by 4 bases and J by 5 bases, leaving 11 bases between them. The CDR3 length is 13 residues. CDR1 and CDR2 (germline): SGHTA, FQGTGA.

This chain connects TRBV18 to TRBJ1-5; no definite D call. CDR1 is KGHSH and CDR2 is LQKENI in the germline V gene. The CDR3 sequence is 13 residues long. Trimming cost V 2 bases and J 6 bases, with 8 bases left between them. CDR3 sequence: CASSPGPSQPQHF. DNA for the CDR3: TGTGCCAGCTCACCAGGTCCGAGTCAGCCCCAGCATTTT.

CDR3 bases: TGTGCCAGCATCCGAGCCCGGAGTCCTAATGAAAAACTGTTTTTT. Encoded protein: CASIRARSPNEKLFF. The chain carries TRBV6-1 and TRBJ1-4; D uncertain. Germline CDR1 and CDR2: MNHNS and SASEGT. Between the trimmed V and J ends, which lost 7 bases and 3 bases, there was a span of 15 bases. CDR3 length equals 15 residues.

The chain has TRBV7-2 and TRBJ1-1, with 9 bases aligning to TRBD1. Trimming removed 0 bases from V and 0 bases from J; junction bases left unmatched: 11. The CDR3 length is 19 residues. Per the germline V gene, CDR1 is SGHTA and CDR2 is FQGNSA. The CDR3: CASSLARSDRGKMNTEAFF. In nucleotides, the CDR3 is TGTGCCAGCAGCTTAGCGCGTTCGGACAGGGGAAAAATGAACACTGAAGCTTTCTTT.

CDR3 nucleotides: TGTGCCAGCAGCGTAGGGGGACTTTTTTCGACGCACGAGCAGTACTTC. Its translation: CASSVGGLFSTHEQYF. The chain carries TRBV9 and TRBJ2-7; the D gene is possibly TRBD2 (6 bases). V lost 0 bases, J lost 5 bases, and 18 bases lay in between. From germline, CDR1 is SGDLS and CDR2 YYNGEE. CDR3 length: 16 residues. Together with reference TRBV9 and TRBJ2-7, the CDR3 gives the full variable domain: DSGVTQTPKHLITATGQRVTLRCSPRSGDLSVYWYQQSLDQGLQFLIQYYNGEERAKGNILERFSAQQFPDLHSELNLSSLELGDSALYFCASSVGGLFSTHEQYFGPGTRLTVT.

The sample holds a few counts of this clone. The CDR3 sequence is CASSIWTGTNTEAFF. As DNA, the CDR3 is TGTGCCAGTAGTATCTGGACAGGGACGAACACTGAAGCTTTCTTT. The chain joins TRBV19 to TRBJ1-1; TRBD1 matches 8 bases. This CDR3 spans 15 amino acids. V trimming: 3 bases; J trimming: 1 base; junction bases outside the gene matches: 4. CDR1 LNHDA and CDR2 SQIVND come from the germline V gene (reference sequence).

The rearrangement uses TRBV5-6 and TRBJ2-1; perhaps TRBD2 as D (6 bases). V was trimmed by 7 bases and J by 0 bases, leaving 17 bases between them. The CDR3 loop spans 16 amino acids. Germline assignment: CDR1 SGHDT and CDR2 YYEEEE. CDR3 protein: CASAGQERSSYNEQFF. The CDR3 coding sequence is TGTGCCAGCGCGGGGCAAGAGCGGAGCTCCTACAATGAGCAGTTCTTC.

The gene calls are TRBV7-3 and TRBJ2-3; a possible D gene is TRBD2 (6 bases). V was trimmed by 1 base and J by 3 bases, leaving 11 bases between them. CDR3 length: 15 residues. Per the germline V gene, CDR1 is SGHTA and CDR2 is FQGTGA. The CDR3 is CASSLSGGLTDTQYF. DNA for the CDR3: TGTGCCAGCAGCTTAAGTGGAGGGTTGACAGATACGCAGTATTTT.

This rearrangement joins TRBV27 to TRBJ2-4; tentatively, D is TRBD1 (5 bases). Deletions cut 2 bases from V and 7 bases from J, with 15 bases between. This CDR3 spans 15 amino acids. Per the germline V gene, CDR1 is MNHEY and CDR2 is SMNVEV (reference sequence). Here the CDR3 reads CASSLGQGFRNIQYF. In nucleotides, the CDR3 is TGTGCCAGCAGTTTAGGGCAGGGATTCCGGAACATTCAGTACTTC.

CDR3 in amino acids: CASSVHTKYF. CDR3 DNA sequence: TGTGCCAGCAGTGTGCACACCAAGTACTTC. The rearrangement links TRBV6-4 to TRBJ2-7, with D unclear. CDR1 and CDR2 (germline): MRHNA, SNTAGT. V was shortened by 4 bases and J by 11 bases, with 9 bases between the two germline ends. This CDR3 is 10 amino acids long.

The chain employs TRBV27 and TRBJ1-1; D may be TRBD1 (6 bases). CDR3 size: 15 residues. The germline V gene has CDR1 MNHEY and CDR2 SMNVEV (reference sequence). V dropped 5 bases and J dropped 1 base, with 14 bases sitting between them. The CDR3 region is CASSATGAKNTEAFF. CDR3 nucleotides: TGTGCCAGCAGTGCGACAGGAGCTAAGAACACTGAAGCTTTCTTT.

V is TRBV11-2 and J is TRBJ2-7, with 8 bases that match TRBD1. V was clipped by 4 bases and J by 0 bases; unmatched bases: 5. The CDR3 runs to 15 residues. CDR1 is SGHAT and CDR2 is FQNNGV in the germline V gene. The CDR3 loop reads CASSSGQAVSYEQYF. The CDR3 DNA reads as TGTGCCAGCAGCTCGGGACAGGCCGTCTCCTACGAGCAGTACTTC.

This chain connects TRBV6-6 to TRBJ2-2, with 13 bases matching TRBD2. Germline CDR1 MNHNY, CDR2 SVGAGI (reference sequence). CDR3 length: 16 amino acids. The V segment lost 2 bases and the J segment 8 bases; nucleotides outside the gene matches: 5. For the CDR3, the DNA is TGTGCCAGCAGTTACGGACTAGCGGGAGATTTGGGGGAGCTGTTTTTT. Translating it yields CASSYGLAGDLGELFF.

The chain carries TRBV7-2 and TRBJ2-5, with 9 bases matching TRBD1. V lost 5 bases, J lost 4 bases, and 5 bases stayed unmatched. CDR1 SGHTA and CDR2 FQGNSA come from the germline V gene. This CDR3 comprises 14 residues. CDR3 sequence (DNA): TGTGCCAGCAGCCGACAGGGGGAGGGAGAGACCCAGTACTTC. Protein sequence: CASSRQGEGETQYF.

The rearrangement uses TRBV30 and TRBJ1-3, with TRBD1 as a possible D gene (5 bases). The germline V gene has CDR1 GTSNPN and CDR2 SVGIG (reference sequence). CDR3 size: 16 residues. The V end lost 2 bases, the J end lost 4 bases, and 18 bases lay between the germline ends. CDR3 sequence: CAWSSGGTVSGNTIYF. The CDR3 nucleotides are TGTGCCTGGAGTTCCGGGGGTACCGTGTCCGGAAACACCATATATTTT.

V gene TRBV4-1 combines with J gene TRBJ2-1, with TRBD2 identical over 9 bases. The CDR3 extends over 16 amino acids. Germline V gene lookup returns CDR1 MGHRA and CDR2 YSYEKL. The J segment lost 10 bases and the V segment lost 5 bases, leaving 15 bases of the junction unmatched. The CDR3: CASSTNSGTSIGEQFF. CDR3 nucleotides: TGCGCCAGCAGCACGAACTCCGGGACTAGCATCGGCGAGCAGTTCTTC.

The CDR3 here is CASSATAGTVSNQPQHF. DNA of the CDR3: TGTGCCAGCTCAGCCACGGCCGGGACAGTAAGCAATCAGCCCCAGCATTTT. The chain links TRBV18 to TRBJ1-5; 7 bases map to TRBD1. Germline lookup yields CDR1 KGHSH and CDR2 LQKENI. Trimming removed 5 bases from V and 1 base from J; junction bases left unmatched: 11. The CDR3 spans 17 residues.

V usage is TRBV25-1 and J usage is TRBJ1-1, with D possibly matching TRBD1 (5 bases). This CDR3 region has 15 residues. Trimming took off 1 base at V and 1 base at J, with 10 bases between the two ends. CDR1 MGHDK and CDR2 SYGVNS come from the germline V gene. CDR3 sequence: CASSEWIGENTEAFF. The CDR3 nucleotides read TGTGCCAGCAGTGAATGGATAGGGGAGAACACTGAAGCTTTCTTT.